The 17 T cell receptor beta chains below come from one sample, sequenced in a study of shared clonotypes between healthy human individuals. Assay used: immunoSEQ multiplex PCR; TCRdb lists only in-frame clones, some missing. In the table there are about 2 million clones, roughly 94% of which are singletons. Only CD45RO-negative cells positively selected for CCR7 counted as naive CD8 cells, so terminally differentiated effector memory CD45RA+ cells were excluded. Sequencing used naive CD8+ T cells sorted from blood. These receptors were taken from a man aged 18 to 30 in good health.

Note on this clone: The identical CDR3 is also encoded by other nucleotide sequences in the sample. The rearrangement links TRBV7-2 to TRBJ2-7; 10 nucleotides match TRBD1. The junction had 1 base not matched to a gene; V was cut back by 4 bases and J by 4 bases. Germline CDR1 SGHTA, CDR2 FQGNSA. The CDR3 is 13 amino acids. The CDR3 DNA reads TGTGCCAGCAGCTCGGACAGGGGGTACGAGCAGTACTTC. It translates to CASSSDRGYEQYF.

The rearrangement links TRBV2 to TRBJ1-1; D ambiguous. Germline values: CDR1 SNHLY, CDR2 FYNNEI. This CDR3 has 12 amino acids. V gave up 5 bases and J gave up 6 bases, with 10 bases separating them. The CDR3 DNA is TGTGCCAGCAGTCAAGGGTCTTCTGAAGCTTTCTTT. This gives the protein CASSQGSSEAFF.

J is TRBJ2-1 and V is TRBV7-9; 11 bases fit TRBD2. The CDR3 sequence is 16 residues long. The ends lost 4 bases at V and 8 bases at J; junction bases unmatched: 10. Germline CDR1 reads SEHNR; CDR2 reads FQNEAQ (reference sequence). For the CDR3, the DNA is TGTGCCAGCAGCTACGATGTGATAGCGGGAGGGGATGAGCAGTTCTTC. Its translation: CASSYDVIAGGDEQFF.

J is TRBJ2-1 and V is TRBV27; 11 bases line up with TRBD2. Germline V gene lookup returns CDR1 MNHEY and CDR2 SMNVEV (reference sequence). This CDR3 contains 16 residues. V gave up 5 bases and J gave up 7 bases; unmatched junction bases: 10. The CDR3 DNA is TGTGCCAGCAGTACTGTAGCGGGGGGGTCTCAGAATGAGCAGTTCTTC. The encoded protein is CASSTVAGGSQNEQFF.

The V call is TRBV28, the J call TRBJ1-2; weak D call: TRBD1 (5 bases). CDR1 and CDR2 (germline): MDHEN, SYDVKM. V dropped 6 bases and J dropped 5 bases, with 13 bases sitting between them. This CDR3 has 13 residues. The CDR3 DNA sequence: TGTGCCAGCAGCGCCGGGACCGATTATGGCTACACCTTC. This translates into CASSAGTDYGYTF.

This rearrangement joins TRBV7-2 to TRBJ2-1; TRBD2 matches at 10 bases. Germline CDR1 SGHTA, CDR2 FQGNSA. The trim removed 4 bases at V and 7 bases at J, leaving 4 bases unmatched. The CDR3 length is 14 residues. DNA for the CDR3: TGTGCCAGCAGCTATAGCGGGGGGCGGAATGAGCAGTTCTTC. It is translated as CASSYSGGRNEQFF.

The rearrangement uses TRBV7-2 and TRBJ2-7; tentative D call: TRBD1 (6 bases). The CDR3 length is 15 residues. Deletions cut 5 bases from V and 2 bases from J, with 16 bases between. Germline V gene data show CDR1 as SGHTA and CDR2 as FQGNSA. The CDR3 DNA sequence: TGTGCCAGCAGCCAGAGTGAACAGGGTACCTACGAGCAGTACTTC. This translates into CASSQSEQGTYEQYF.

V usage is TRBV6-1 and J usage is TRBJ2-3; D ambiguous. The CDR3 loop spans 16 amino acids. Trimming cost V 2 bases and J 5 bases, with 17 bases left between them. Germline loops: CDR1 MNHNS, CDR2 SASEGT. The CDR3 DNA is TGTGCCAGCAGTGAAAAGGTAGACCCCCTTGGAGATACGCAGTATTTT. Translating gives CASSEKVDPLGDTQYF.

Details on this clone: A read error may account for a junction end that differs from germline. The chain is built from TRBV27 and TRBJ1-2; maybe TRBD1 (5 bases). The length of the CDR3 is 15 residues. Per germline, CDR1 MNHEY and CDR2 SMNVEV (reference sequence). The CDR3 is CASSLSGTPNYGYTF. The CDR3 bases are TGTGCCAGCAGTCTATCCGGGACTCCTAACTATGGCTACACCTTC.

The rearrangement joins TRBV14 to TRBJ1-4, with a possible D match to TRBD1 (5 bases). Trimming cost V 0 bases and J 2 bases, with 7 bases left between them. Looked up from germline, CDR1 is SGHDN and CDR2 is FVKESK. The CDR3 extends over 15 amino acids. CDR3 protein: CASSQEDTTNEKLFF. The CDR3 bases are TGTGCCAGCAGCCAAGAGGACACTACTAATGAAAAACTGTTTTTT.

CDR3 coding DNA: TGTGCCAGCGGCAGCGGGAACCACCGGAATGAGCAGTTCTTC. Translated, it gives CASGSGNHRNEQFF. The chain couples TRBV9 to TRBJ2-1; TRBD2 matches at 7 bases. From germline, CDR1 is SGDLS and CDR2 YYNGEE. J lost 7 bases, V lost 7 bases, and 11 bases had no gene match. There are 14 residues in the CDR3.

The chain couples TRBV1 to TRBJ2-4; the D segment call TRBD1 is taken from the table without a DNA check. TRBV1 is an annotated pseudogene. This CDR3 comprises 14 residues. For the CDR3, the DNA is TGCACCAGCAGCCACAGGGTAAATGCGAACATTCAGTACTTC. It encodes CTSSHRVNANIQYF.

CDR3 loop: CASSLDNNEQFF. Here the CDR3 DNA reads TGTGCCAGCAGCTTGGACAACAATGAGCAGTTCTTC. The V gene is TRBV5-5, the J gene TRBJ2-1, with D hard to call. This CDR3 has 12 amino acids. Germline lookup yields CDR1 SGHKS and CDR2 YYEKEE (reference sequence). V gave up 0 bases and J gave up 5 bases, with 3 bases separating them.

This clone was seen once. The chain links TRBV6-1 to TRBJ2-3; D gene unclear. Trimming pared 3 bases from V and 0 bases from J, leaving 13 bases between. CDR1 MNHNS and CDR2 SASEGT come from the germline V gene. The CDR3 contains 16 residues. As DNA, the CDR3 is TGTGCCAGCAGTGATGGGGTCATGCGGAGCACAGATACGCAGTATTTT. It yields the protein CASSDGVMRSTDTQYF.

CDR3 region: CASSSTLPGQGVHEQYF. CDR3 in DNA: TGTGCCAGCAGCTCGACGTTACCGGGACAGGGTGTGCACGAGCAGTACTTC. The rearrangement joins TRBV7-9 to TRBJ2-7, with 9 positions matching TRBD1. Germline CDR1 is SEHNR and CDR2 is FQNEAQ (reference sequence). The CDR3 is made up of 17 amino acids. The V segment lost 4 bases and the J segment 5 bases; nucleotides outside the gene matches: 15.

This chain uses TRBV10-2 with TRBJ2-1; no reliable D call. The CDR3 totals 11 residues. Germline CDR1 is WSHSY and CDR2 is SAAADI. V lost 6 bases to trimming and J lost 5 bases, with 5 bases between them. The CDR3 sequence is CASSPDNEQFF. The CDR3 nucleotides are TGCGCCAGCAGCCCCGACAATGAGCAGTTCTTC.

The rearrangement joins TRBV27 to TRBJ2-3, with D perhaps matching TRBD2 (6 bases). The V gene lost 3 bases and the J gene lost 2 bases, with 15 bases spanning the gap. The germline gives CDR1 MNHEY, CDR2 SMNVEV (reference sequence). This CDR3 has 16 residues. The CDR3 nucleotides read TGTGCCAGCAGTTTCTGGACTACCAGTTACACAGATACGCAGTATTTT. Translating it yields CASSFWTTSYTDTQYF.